This T cell receptor (beta chain) originates from a study of radiotherapy plus CTLA-4 blockade in lung cancer. Findings and limits, study-wide: Expansion of tumor-derived TCR clones was observed in blood after radiotherapy plus ipilimumab. The authors reported that early blood T cell clone dynamics, with interferon-beta, best predicted response.

Receiving focal radiation plus CTLA-4 blockade with ipilimumab were patients who had chemo-refractory metastatic non-small-cell lung cancer. The repertoire was sequenced with immunoSEQ multiplex PCR; TCRdb's copy has only in-frame clones and lacks some. This table holds around 130,000 clones, 85% to 90% found once. A word on this clone: What it binds is unknown.

V shed 6 bases and J 3 bases; nucleotides not matched to a gene: 9. Germline V lookup: CDR1 SNHLY, CDR2 FYNNEI. CDR3 length equals 16 residues. The clonotype was recovered from a human donor with non-small cell lung cancer that progressed on radiotherapy plus ipilimumab. The sequenced sample was peripheral blood, obtained from a patient treated with radiotherapy plus ipilimumab. The gene calls are TRBV2 and TRBJ2-5; TRBD2 aligns across 11 bases. The CDR3, as DNA: TGTGCCAGCAGCCTTCCTAGCGGGAGGAATAAAGAGACCCAGTACTTC. It is translated as CASSLPSGRNKETQYF.